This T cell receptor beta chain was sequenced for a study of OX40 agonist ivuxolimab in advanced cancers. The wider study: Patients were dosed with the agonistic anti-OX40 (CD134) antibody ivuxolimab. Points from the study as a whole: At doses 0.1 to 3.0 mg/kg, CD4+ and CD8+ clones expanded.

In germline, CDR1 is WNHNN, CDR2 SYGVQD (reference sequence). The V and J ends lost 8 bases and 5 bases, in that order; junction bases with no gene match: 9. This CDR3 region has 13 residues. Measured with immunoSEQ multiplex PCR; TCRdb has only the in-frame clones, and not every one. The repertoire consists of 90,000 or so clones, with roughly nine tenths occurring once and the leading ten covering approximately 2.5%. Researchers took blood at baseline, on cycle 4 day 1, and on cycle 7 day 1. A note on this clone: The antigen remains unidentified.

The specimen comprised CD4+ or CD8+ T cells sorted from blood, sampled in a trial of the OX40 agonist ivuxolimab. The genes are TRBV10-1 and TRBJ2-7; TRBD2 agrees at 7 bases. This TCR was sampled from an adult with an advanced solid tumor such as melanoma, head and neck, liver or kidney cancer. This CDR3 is CASGRAGSDEQYF. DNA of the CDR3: TGCGCCAGCGGGAGGGCTGGATCCGACGAGCAGTACTTC.